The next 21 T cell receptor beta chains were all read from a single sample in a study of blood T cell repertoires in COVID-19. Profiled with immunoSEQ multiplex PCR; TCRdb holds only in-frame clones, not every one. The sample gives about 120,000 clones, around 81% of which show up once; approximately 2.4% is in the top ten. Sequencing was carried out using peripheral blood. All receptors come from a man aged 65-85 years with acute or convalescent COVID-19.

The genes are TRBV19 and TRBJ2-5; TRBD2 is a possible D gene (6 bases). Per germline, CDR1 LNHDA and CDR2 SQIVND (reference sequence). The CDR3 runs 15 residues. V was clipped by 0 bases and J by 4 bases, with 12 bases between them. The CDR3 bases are TGTGCCAGTAGTATAGAGGCCCGGAGGGGAGAGACCCAGTACTTC. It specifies CASSIEARRGETQYF.

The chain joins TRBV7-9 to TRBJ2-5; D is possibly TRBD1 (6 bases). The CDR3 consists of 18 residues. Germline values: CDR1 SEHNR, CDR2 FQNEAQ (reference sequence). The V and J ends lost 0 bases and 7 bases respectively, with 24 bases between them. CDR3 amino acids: CASSLASLVVGGSATQYF. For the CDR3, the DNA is TGTGCCAGCAGCTTAGCATCCCTGGTTGTAGGGGGTTCCGCGACCCAGTACTTC.

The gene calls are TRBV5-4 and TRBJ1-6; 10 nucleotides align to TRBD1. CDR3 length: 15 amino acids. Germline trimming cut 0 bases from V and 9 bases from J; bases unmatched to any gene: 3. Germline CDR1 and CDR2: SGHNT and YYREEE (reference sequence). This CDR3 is CASSLAGQGVSPLHF. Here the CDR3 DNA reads TGTGCCAGCAGCTTGGCCGGACAGGGGGTTTCACCCCTCCACTTT.

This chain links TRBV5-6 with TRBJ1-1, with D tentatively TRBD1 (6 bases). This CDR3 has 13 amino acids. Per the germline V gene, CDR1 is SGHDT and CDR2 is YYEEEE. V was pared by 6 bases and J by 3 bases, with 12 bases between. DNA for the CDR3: TGTGCCAGCACCTATGAGGGGGACACTGAAGCTTTCTTT. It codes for CASTYEGDTEAFF.

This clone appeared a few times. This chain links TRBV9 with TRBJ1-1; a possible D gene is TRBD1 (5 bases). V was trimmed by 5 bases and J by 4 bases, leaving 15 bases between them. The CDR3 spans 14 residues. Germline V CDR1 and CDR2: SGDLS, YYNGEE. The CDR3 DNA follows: TGTGCCAGCAGTAAAGGGACTAACCCCACTGAAGCTTTCTTT. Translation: CASSKGTNPTEAFF.

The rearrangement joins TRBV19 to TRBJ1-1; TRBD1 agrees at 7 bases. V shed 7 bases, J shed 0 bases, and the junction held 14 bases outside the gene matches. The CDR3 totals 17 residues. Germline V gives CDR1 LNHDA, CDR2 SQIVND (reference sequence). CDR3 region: CASKSDRELNMNTEAFF. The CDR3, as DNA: TGTGCCAGTAAGTCCGACAGGGAACTCAACATGAACACTGAAGCTTTCTTT. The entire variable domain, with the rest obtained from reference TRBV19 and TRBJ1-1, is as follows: DGGITQSPKYLFRKEGQNVTLSCEQNLNHDAMYWYRQDPGQGLRLIYYSQIVNDFQKGDIAEGYSVSREKKESFPLTVTSAQKNPTAFYLCASKSDRELNMNTEAFFGQGTRLTVV.

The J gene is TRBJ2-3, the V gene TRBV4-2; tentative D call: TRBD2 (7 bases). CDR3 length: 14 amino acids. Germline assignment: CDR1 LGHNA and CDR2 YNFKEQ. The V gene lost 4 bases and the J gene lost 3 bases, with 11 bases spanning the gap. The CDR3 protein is CASSRGGGTDTQYF. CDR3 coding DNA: TGTGCCAGCAGCCGGGGGGGCGGGACAGATACGCAGTATTTT.

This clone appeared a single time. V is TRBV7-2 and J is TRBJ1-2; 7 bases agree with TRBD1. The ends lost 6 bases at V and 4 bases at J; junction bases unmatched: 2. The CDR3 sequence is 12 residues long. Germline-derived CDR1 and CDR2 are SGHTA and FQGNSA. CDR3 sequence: CASRGQPYGYTF. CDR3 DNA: TGTGCCAGCAGGGGACAGCCCTATGGCTACACCTTC.

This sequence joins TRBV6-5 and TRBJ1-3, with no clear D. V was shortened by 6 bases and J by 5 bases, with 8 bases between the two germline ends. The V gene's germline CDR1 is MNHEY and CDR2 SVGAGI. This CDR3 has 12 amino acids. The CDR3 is CASSEGRNTIYF. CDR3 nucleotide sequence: TGTGCCAGCAGCGAGGGTAGAAACACCATATATTTT.

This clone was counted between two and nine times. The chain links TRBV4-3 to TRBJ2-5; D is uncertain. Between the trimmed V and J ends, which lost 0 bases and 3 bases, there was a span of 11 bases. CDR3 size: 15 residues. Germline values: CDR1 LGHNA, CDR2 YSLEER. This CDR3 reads CASSQEGRFEETQYF. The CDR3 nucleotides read TGCGCCAGCAGCCAAGAGGGCCGGTTTGAAGAGACCCAGTACTTC.

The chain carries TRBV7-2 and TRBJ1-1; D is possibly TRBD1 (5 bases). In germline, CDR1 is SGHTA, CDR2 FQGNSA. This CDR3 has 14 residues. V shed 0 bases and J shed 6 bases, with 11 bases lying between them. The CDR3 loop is CASSLAIQGAEAFF. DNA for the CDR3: TGTGCCAGCAGCTTAGCGATCCAGGGTGCTGAAGCTTTCTTT.

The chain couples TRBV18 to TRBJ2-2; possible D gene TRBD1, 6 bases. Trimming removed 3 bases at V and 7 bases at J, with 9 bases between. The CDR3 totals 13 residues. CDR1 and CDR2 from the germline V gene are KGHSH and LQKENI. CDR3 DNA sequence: TGTGCCAGCTCACCGGGGGCCGTCGGGGAGCTGTTTTTT. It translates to CASSPGAVGELFF.

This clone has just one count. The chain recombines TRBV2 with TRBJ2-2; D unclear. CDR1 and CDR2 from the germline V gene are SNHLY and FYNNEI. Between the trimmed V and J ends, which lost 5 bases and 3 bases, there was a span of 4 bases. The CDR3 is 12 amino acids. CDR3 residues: CASSRDTGELFF. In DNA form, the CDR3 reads TGTGCCAGCAGTCGGGACACCGGGGAGCTGTTTTTT.

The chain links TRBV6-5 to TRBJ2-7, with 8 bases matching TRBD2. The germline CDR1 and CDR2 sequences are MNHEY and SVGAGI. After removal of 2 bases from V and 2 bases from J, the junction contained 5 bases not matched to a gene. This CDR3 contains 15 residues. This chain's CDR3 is CASSYQAGVPYEQYF. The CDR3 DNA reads TGTGCCAGCAGTTACCAAGCGGGGGTGCCCTACGAGCAGTACTTC.

This chain's CDR3 is CASSAVQRHEKLFF. The DNA of the CDR3 is TGTGCCAGCAGTGCTGTTCAGAGGCATGAAAAACTGTTTTTT. The chain is built from TRBV2 and TRBJ1-4; D unresolved. The CDR3 covers 14 residues. Trimming left V 4 bases short and J 6 bases short, with 12 bases between. CDR1 is SNHLY and CDR2 is FYNNEI in the germline V gene.

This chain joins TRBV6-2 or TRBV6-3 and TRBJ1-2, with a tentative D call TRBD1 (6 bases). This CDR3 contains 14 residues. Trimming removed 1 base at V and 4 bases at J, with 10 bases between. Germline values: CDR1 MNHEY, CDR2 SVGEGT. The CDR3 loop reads CASSYLGAGYGYTF. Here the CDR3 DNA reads TGTGCCAGCAGTTACTTGGGGGCTGGCTATGGCTACACCTTC.

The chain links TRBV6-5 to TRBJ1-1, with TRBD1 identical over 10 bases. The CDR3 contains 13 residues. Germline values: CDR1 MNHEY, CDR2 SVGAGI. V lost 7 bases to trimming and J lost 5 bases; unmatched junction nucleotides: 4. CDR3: CASTGQGETEAFF. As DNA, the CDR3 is TGTGCCAGCACCGGACAGGGGGAAACTGAAGCTTTCTTT.

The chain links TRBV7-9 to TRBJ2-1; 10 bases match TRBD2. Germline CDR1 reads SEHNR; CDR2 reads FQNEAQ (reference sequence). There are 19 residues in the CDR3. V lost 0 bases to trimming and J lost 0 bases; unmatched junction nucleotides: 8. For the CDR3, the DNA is TGTGCCAGCAGCTTAGCGCGTTCTAGCGGGGGCTCCTCCTACAATGAGCAGTTCTTC. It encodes CASSLARSSGGSSYNEQFF.

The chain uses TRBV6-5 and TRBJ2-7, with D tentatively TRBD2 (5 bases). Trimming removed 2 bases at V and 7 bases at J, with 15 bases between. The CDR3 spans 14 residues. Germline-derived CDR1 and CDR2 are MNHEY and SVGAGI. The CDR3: CASSYGAGLGEQYF. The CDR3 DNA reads TGTGCCAGCAGTTACGGTGCGGGCTTAGGGGAGCAGTACTTC.

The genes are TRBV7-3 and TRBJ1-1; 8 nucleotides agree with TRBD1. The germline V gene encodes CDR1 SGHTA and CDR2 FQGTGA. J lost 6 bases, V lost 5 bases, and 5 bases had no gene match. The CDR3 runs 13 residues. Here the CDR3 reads CASSRQGTAEAFF. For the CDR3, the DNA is TGTGCCAGCAGCAGACAGGGGACGGCTGAAGCTTTCTTT. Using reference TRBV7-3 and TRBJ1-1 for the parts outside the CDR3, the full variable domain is GAGVSQTPSNKVTEKGKYVELRCDPISGHTALYWYRQSLGQGPEFLIYFQGTGAADDSGLPNDRFFAVRPEGSVSTLKIQRTERGDSAVYLCASSRQGTAEAFFGQGTRLTVV.

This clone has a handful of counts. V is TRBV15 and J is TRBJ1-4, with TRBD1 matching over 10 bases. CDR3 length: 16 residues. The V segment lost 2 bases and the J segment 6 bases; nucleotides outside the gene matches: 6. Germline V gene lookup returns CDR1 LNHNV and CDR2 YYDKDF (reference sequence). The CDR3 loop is CATSRSGGQGHEKLFF. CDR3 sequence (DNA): TGTGCCACCAGCAGATCCGGGGGACAGGGGCATGAAAAACTGTTTTTT.